This TCR beta chain stems from a study of T-cell memory formation after mild COVID-19. Across the study: TCR clustering was largely donor specific.

Study-level findings and limits: Researchers found some responding clones in pre-infection memory, a sign that cross-reactive memory joined. CD4+ contracting clones lay mainly in CM and EM, CD8+ ones in EMRA. From day 15 to 85, contracting clones were balanced between CD4 and CD8, whereas later expanders leaned toward CD4+.

TCRdb recomputed calls from the 5' RACE reads with MiXCR, one row per CDR3 protein. The sample has 550,000 to 600,000 distinct CDR3 sequences; roughly 17% are singletons. On this clonotype: Its antigen is unknown.

The CDR3 length is 14 residues. With 2 bases clipped from V and 5 bases from J, the junction kept 4 bases outside the gene matches. CDR1 and CDR2 from the germline V gene are SGHRS and YFSETQ. The sample comprised PBMCs or a T cell subset sorted from them (not recorded which). V is TRBV5-1 and J is TRBJ2-1; 7 bases match TRBD2. This sequence was found in an adult woman who had mild COVID-19 (a few samples of this study predate the infection). Cell type and time point are not known. The CDR3 protein is CASSFGGKDNEQFF. The CDR3 DNA sequence: TGCGCCAGCAGCTTCGGGGGGAAAGACAATGAGCAGTTCTTC.